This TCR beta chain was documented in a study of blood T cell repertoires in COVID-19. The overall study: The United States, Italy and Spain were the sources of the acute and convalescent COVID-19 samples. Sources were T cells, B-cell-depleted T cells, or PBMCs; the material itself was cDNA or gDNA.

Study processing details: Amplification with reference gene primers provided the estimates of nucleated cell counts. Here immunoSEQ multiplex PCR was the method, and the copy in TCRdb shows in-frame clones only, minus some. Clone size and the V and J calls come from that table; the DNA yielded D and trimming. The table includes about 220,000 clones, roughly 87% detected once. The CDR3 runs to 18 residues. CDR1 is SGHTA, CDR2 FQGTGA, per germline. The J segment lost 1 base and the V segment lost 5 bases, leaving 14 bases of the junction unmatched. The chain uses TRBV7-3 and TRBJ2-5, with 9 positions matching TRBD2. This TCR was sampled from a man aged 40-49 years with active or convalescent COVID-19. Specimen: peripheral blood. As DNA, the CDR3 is TGTGCCAGCAGCCCCTTCGCGCGGGTAGCGGGGGTCCAAGAGACCCAGTACTTC. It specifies CASSPFARVAGVQETQYF.